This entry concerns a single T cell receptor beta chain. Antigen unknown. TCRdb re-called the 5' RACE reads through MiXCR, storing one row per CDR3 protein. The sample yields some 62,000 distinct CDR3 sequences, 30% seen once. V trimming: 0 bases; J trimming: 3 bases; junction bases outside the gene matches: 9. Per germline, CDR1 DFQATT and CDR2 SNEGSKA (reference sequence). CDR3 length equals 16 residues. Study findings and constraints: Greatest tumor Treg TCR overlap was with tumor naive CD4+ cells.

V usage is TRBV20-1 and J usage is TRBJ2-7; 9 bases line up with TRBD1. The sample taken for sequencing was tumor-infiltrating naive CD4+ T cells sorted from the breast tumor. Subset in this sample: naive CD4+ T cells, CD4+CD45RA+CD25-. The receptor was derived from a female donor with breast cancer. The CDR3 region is CSARDSGTGSGYEQYF. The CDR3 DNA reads TGCAGTGCTAGAGACTCCGGGACAGGGAGCGGCTACGAGCAGTACTTC.